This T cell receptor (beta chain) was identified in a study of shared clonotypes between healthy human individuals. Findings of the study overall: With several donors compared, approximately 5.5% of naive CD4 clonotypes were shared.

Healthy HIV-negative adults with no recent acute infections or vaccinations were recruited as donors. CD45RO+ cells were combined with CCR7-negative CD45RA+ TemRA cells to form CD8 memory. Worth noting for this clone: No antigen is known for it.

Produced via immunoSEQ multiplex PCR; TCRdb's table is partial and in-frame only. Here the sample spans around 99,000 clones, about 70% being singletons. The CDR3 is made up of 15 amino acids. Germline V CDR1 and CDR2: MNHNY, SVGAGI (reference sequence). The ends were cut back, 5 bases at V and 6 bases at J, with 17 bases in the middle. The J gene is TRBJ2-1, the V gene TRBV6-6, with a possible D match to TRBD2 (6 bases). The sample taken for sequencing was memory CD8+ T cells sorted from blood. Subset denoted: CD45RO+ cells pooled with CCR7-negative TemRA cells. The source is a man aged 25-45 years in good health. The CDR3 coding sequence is TGTGCCAGCAGTCCCGGGACTTGGATGTCCAATGAGCAGTTCTTC. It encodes CASSPGTWMSNEQFF.